This TCR beta chain was sequenced in a study of T cells in Graves' hyperthyroidism and ophthalmopathy. At least ten counts were recorded for this clonotype. Trimming stripped 5 bases from V and 7 bases from J, with 8 bases between. The CDR3 loop spans 11 amino acids. Germline-derived CDR1 and CDR2 are PRHDT and FYEKMQ (reference sequence). Amplified regions were TCR beta CDR3 sequences from RNA transcripts. In the first-round RT-PCR of the TCR CDR3, the HTBI primer set was used. TCRdb processed the multiplex PCR reads anew with MiXCR; each CDR3 protein has one entry. The table records hundreds of thousands of distinct CDR3 sequences, about 15% of them present only once.

Specimen: blood. The chain couples TRBV13 to TRBJ2-5; D not certain. The clonotype originates from a woman aged 40 to 50 with Graves' ophthalmopathy. The CDR3 protein is CASSKEVTQYF. DNA of the CDR3: TGTGCCAGCAGCAAAGAGGTGACCCAGTACTTC. The variable domain in full, with the rest retrieved from reference TRBV13 and TRBJ2-5, is AAGVIQSPRHLIKEKRETATLKCYPIPRHDTVYWYQQGPGQDPQFLISFYEKMQSDKGSIPDRFSAQQFSDYHSELNMSSLELGDSALYFCASSKEVTQYFGPGTRLLVL.